Reported below is one T cell receptor beta chain. These data belong to a study of blood T cell repertoires in COVID-19. Study summary: There were acute and convalescent COVID-19 samples, and they came from the United States, Italy and Spain.

Original processing notes: Amplification of reference gene primers provided the estimated nucleated cell counts. Repertoires were generated with immunoSEQ multiplex PCR, while TCRdb's copy carries only in-frame clones and drops some. D and trimming come from the DNA, and the V and J calls and clone size come from that table. Counted here are a few hundred thousand clones, around 88% occurring once; the ten biggest clones make up roughly 12%. Trimming removed 3 bases from V and 0 bases from J, with 11 bases in between. Per the germline V gene, CDR1 is SGHNT and CDR2 is YYREEE (reference sequence). The CDR3 consists of 15 residues.

The TCR originated in a woman aged 45-65 years with COVID-19, enrolled during active disease. The chain is built from TRBV5-4 and TRBJ2-3, with D perhaps TRBD1 (6 bases). Sequencing input: peripheral blood. For the CDR3, the DNA is TGTGCCAGCAGCTGGGGGCGGACTAGCACAGATACGCAGTATTTT. This sequence encodes CASSWGRTSTDTQYF.